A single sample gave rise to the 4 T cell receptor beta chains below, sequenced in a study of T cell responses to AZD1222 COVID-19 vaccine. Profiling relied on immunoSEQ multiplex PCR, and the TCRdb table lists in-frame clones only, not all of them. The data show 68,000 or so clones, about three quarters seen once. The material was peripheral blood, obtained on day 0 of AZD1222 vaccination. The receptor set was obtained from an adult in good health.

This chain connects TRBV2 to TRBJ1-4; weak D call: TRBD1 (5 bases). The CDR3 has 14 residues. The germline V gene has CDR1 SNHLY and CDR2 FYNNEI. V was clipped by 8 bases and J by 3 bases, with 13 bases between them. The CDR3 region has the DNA TGTGCCAGCGGGGGGGGGTTAGCTAATGAAAAACTGTTTTTT. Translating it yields CASGGGLANEKLFF.

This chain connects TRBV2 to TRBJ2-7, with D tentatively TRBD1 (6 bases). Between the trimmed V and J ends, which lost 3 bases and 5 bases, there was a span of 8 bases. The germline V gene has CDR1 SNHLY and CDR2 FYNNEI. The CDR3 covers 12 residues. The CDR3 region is CASSEGADEQYF. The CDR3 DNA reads TGTGCCAGCAGTGAGGGGGCGGACGAGCAGTACTTC. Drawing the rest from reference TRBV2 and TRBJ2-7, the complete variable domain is EPEVTQTPSHQVTQMGQEVILRCVPISNHLYFYWYRQILGQKVEFLVSFYNNEISEKSEIFDDQFSVERPDGSNFTLKIRSTKLEDSAMYFCASSEGADEQYFGPGTRLTVT.

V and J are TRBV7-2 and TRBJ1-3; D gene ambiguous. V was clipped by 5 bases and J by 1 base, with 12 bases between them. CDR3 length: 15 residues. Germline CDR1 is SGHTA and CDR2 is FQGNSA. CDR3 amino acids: CASSLAGSSGNTIYF. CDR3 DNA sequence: TGTGCCAGCAGCCTTGCGGGGTCGTCTGGAAACACCATATATTTT.

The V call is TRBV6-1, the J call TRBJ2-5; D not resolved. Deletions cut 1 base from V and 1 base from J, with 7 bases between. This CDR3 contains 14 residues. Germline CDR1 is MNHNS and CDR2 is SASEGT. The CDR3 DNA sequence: TGTGCCAGCAGTGAAGGGGGTTCCCAAGAGACCCAGTACTTC. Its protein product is CASSEGGSQETQYF.